This TCR beta chain was documented in a study of CD8 T cells in Susac syndrome. The multiple sclerosis controls, all treatment-naive patients, had relapsing-remitting disease that was stable or active. The RNA, 0.5 to 1 ug, was put through reverse transcription using random hexamers. A multiplex approach, immunoSEQ multiplex PCR, amplified TCR beta CDR3 across 54 Vbeta and 13 Jbeta. TCRdb redid the calling of the immunoSEQ multiplex PCR reads with MiXCR, one entry per CDR3 protein. Among about 400,000 distinct CDR3 sequences listed, more than 80% were seen once. The CDR3 covers 13 residues. V lost 4 bases, J lost 13 bases, and 13 bases stayed unmatched. Per germline, CDR1 MDHEN and CDR2 SYDVKM.

The sequencing input was CD8+ T cells from PBMCs. This TCR came from a human donor with multiple sclerosis. The chain uses TRBV28 and TRBJ2-7, with 7 bases matching TRBD2. The CDR3 is CASSYFSGRGNYF. CDR3 nucleotides: TGTGCCAGCAGTTACTTCTCGGGGAGGGGAAACTACTTC.